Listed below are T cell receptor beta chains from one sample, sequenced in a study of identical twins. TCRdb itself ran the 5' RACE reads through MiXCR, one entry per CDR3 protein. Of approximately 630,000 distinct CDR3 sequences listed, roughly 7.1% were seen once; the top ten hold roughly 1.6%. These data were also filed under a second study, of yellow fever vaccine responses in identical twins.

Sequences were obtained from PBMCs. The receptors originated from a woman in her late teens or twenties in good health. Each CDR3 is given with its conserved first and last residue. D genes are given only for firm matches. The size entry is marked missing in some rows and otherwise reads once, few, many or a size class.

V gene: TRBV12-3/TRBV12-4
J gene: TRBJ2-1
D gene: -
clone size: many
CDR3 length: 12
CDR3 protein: CASSFSRWVQFF
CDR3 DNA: TGTGCCAGCAGTTTTTCGAGATGGGTGCAGTTCTTC

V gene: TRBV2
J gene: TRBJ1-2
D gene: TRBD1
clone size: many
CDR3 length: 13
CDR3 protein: CARQGETNYGYTF
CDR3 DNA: TGTGCCAGACAGGGGGAGACTAACTATGGCTACACCTTC

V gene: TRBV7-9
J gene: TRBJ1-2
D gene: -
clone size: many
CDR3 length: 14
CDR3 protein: CASRPTTGPYGYTF
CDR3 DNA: TGTGCCAGCAGGCCGACTACAGGTCCCTATGGCTACACCTTC

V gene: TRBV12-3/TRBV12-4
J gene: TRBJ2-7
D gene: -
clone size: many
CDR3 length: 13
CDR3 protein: CASSTSGAGRHDF
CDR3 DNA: TGTGCCAGCAGTACGAGTGGTGCGGGACGGCACGACTTC

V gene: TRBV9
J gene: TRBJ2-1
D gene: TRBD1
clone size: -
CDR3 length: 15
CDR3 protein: CASSVSGGRNNEQFF
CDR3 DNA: TGTGCCAGCAGCGTTTCAGGGGGCCGAAACAATGAGCAGTTCTTC

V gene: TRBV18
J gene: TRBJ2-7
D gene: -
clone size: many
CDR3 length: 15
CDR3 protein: CASSGVVSSSYEQYF
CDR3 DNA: TGTGCCAGCTCGGGGGTTGTATCCAGCTCCTACGAGCAGTACTTC

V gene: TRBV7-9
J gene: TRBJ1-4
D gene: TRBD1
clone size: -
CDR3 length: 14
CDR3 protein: CASRLDRDGEKLFF
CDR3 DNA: TGTGCCAGCAGACTCGACAGGGACGGGGAAAAACTGTTTTTT

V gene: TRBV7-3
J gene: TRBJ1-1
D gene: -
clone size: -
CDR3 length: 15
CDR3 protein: CASSLTWTMNTEAFF
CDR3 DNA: TGTGCCAGCAGCTTAACATGGACGATGAACACTGAAGCTTTCTTT

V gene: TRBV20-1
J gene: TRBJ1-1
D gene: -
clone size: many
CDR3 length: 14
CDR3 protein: CSARDGSMNTEAFF
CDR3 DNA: TGCAGTGCTAGAGACGGCAGCATGAACACTGAAGCTTTCTTT

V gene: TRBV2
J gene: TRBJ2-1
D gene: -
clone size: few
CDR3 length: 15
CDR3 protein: CASSDSQADYNEQFF
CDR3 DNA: TGTGCCAGCAGTGACTCCCAAGCGGACTACAATGAGCAGTTCTTC

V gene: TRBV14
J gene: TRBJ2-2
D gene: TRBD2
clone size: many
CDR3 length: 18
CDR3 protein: CASSQGGLAGGFSGELFF
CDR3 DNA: TGTGCCAGCAGCCAAGGCGGCCTAGCGGGAGGATTTTCCGGGGAGCTGTTTTTT

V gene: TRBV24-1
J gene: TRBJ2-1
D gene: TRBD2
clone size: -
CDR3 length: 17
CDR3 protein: CATSDPLLAGAYNEQFF
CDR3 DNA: TGTGCCACCAGTGATCCACTCCTAGCGGGAGCCTACAATGAGCAGTTCTTC

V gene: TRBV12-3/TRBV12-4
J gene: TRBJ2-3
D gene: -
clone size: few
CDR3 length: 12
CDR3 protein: CASSSSGHTQYF
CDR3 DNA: TGTGCCAGCAGTAGTTCTGGGCATACGCAGTATTTT

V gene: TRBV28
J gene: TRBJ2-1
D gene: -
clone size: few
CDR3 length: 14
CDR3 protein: CASNLPGLYNEQFF
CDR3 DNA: TGTGCCAGCAATCTACCGGGACTCTACAATGAGCAGTTCTTC

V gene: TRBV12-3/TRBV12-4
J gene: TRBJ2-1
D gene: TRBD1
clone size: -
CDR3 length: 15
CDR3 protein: CASSFSPQGADEQFF
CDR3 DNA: TGTGCCAGCAGTTTTTCCCCACAGGGGGCAGATGAGCAGTTCTTC

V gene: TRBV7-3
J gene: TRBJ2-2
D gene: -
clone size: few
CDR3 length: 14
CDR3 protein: CASTPRGGTGELFF
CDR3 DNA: TGTGCCAGCACCCCAAGAGGTGGTACCGGGGAGCTGTTTTTT

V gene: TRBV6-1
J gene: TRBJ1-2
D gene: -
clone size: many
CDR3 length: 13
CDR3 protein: CASSTDSSMGYTF
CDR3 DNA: TGTGCCAGCAGTACGGACAGCTCTATGGGCTACACCTTC

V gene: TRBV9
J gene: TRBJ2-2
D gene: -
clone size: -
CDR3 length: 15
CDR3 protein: CASSVALALTGELFF
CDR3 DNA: TGTGCCAGCAGCGTAGCGTTGGCGCTCACCGGGGAGCTGTTTTTT

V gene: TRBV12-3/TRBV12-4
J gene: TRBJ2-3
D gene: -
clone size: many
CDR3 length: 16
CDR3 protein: CATQAQLVTLTDTQYF
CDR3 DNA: TGTGCCACCCAAGCCCAATTGGTTACCCTTACAGATACGCAGTATTTT

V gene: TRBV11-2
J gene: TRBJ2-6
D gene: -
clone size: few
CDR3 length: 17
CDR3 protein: CASIHLQGISGANVLTF
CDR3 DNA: TGTGCCAGCATCCATCTTCAGGGGATCTCTGGGGCCAACGTCCTGACTTTC

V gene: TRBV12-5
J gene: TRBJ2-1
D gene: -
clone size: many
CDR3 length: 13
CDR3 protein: CASASGLHNEQFF
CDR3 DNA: TGTGCTAGTGCCTCGGGACTTCACAATGAGCAGTTCTTC

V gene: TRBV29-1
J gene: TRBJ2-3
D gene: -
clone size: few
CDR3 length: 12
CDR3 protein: CSGVTPHDTQYF
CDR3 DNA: TGCAGCGGCGTGACGCCACACGATACGCAGTATTTT

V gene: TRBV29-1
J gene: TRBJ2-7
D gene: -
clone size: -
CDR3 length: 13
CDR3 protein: CSALGQGPYEQYF
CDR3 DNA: TGCAGCGCCTTAGGGCAGGGGCCCTACGAGCAGTACTTC

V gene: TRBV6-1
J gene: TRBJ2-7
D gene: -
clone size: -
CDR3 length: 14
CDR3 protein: CASSPARGNYEQYF
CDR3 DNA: TGTGCCAGCAGTCCGGCCCGGGGTAACTACGAGCAGTACTTC

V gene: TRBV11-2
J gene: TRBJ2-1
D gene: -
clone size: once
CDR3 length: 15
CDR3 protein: CASSQPGGANNEQFF
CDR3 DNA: TGTGCCAGCAGCCAACCTGGGGGAGCAAACAATGAGCAGTTCTTC

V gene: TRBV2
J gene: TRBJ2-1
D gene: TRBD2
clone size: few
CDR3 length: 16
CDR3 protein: CASSEGRLAGVSEQFF
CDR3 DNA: TGTGCCAGCAGTGAAGGTCGACTAGCGGGAGTCAGCGAGCAGTTCTTC

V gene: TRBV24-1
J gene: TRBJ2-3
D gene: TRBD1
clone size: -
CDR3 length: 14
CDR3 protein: CATSGQGATDTQYF
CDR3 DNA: TGTGCCACCTCGGGACAGGGCGCCACAGATACGCAGTATTTT

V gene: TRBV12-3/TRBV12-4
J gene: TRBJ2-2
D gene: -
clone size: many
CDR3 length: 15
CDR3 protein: CASSSRDSILGELFF
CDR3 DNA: TGTGCCAGCAGTTCCCGGGACTCGATCTTGGGGGAGCTGTTTTTT

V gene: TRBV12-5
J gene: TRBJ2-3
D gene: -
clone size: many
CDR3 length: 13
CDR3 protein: CASGFSQTDTQYF
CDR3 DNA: TGTGCTAGTGGTTTCTCACAGACAGATACGCAGTATTTT

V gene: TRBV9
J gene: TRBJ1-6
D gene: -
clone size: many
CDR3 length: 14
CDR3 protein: CASSVRQDNSPLHF
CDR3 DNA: TGTGCCAGCAGCGTACGGCAGGATAATTCACCCCTCCACTTT

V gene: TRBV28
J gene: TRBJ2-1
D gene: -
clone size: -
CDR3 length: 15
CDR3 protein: CASSTYDRPLDQQFF
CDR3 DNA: TGTGCCAGCAGTACATATGACAGGCCCTTGGACCAGCAGTTCTTC

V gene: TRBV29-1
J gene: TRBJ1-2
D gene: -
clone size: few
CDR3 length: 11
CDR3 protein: CSVEDRSGYTF
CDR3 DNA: TGCAGCGTTGAAGATCGGTCGGGCTACACCTTC

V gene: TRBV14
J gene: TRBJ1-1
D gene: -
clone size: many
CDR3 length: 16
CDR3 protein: CASSQRGGILNTEAFF
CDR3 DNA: TGTGCCAGCAGCCAAAGGGGCGGAATCCTGAACACTGAAGCTTTCTTT

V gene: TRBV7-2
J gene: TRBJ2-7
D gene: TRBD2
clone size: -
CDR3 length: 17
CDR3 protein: CASSLGLAGASSYEQYF
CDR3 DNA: TGTGCCAGCAGCCTCGGACTAGCGGGAGCGAGCTCCTACGAGCAGTACTTC

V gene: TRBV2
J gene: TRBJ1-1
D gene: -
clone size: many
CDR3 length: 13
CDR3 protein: CASRRGTNTEAFF
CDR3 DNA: TGTGCCAGCAGAAGGGGGACGAACACTGAAGCTTTCTTT

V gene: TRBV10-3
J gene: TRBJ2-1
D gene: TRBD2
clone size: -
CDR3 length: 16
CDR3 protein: CAISDSSGRENNEQFF
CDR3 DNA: TGTGCCATCAGTGACTCTAGCGGGAGGGAAAACAATGAGCAGTTCTTC

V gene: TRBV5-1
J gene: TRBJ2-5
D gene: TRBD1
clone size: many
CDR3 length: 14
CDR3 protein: CASSRGTAQETQYF
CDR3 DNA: TGCGCCAGCAGCCGAGGGACAGCGCAAGAGACCCAGTACTTC

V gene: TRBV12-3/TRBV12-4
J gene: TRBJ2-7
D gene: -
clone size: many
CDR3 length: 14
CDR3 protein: CASSSSVTNYEQYF
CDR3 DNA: TGTGCCAGCAGCTCTTCTGTGACAAACTACGAGCAGTACTTC

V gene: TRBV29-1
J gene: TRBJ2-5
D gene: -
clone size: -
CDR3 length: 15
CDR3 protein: CSVQTIGSVQETQYF
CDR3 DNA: TGCAGCGTTCAGACTATTGGTTCCGTCCAAGAGACCCAGTACTTC

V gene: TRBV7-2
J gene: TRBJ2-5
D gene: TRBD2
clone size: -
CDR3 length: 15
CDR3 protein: CASSLDLAGSQTQYF
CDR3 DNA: TGTGCCAGCAGCTTAGACCTAGCGGGGTCCCAGACCCAGTACTTC

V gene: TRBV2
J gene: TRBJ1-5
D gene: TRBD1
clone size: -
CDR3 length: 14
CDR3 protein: CASESLGVGTGMHF
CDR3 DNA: TGTGCCAGCGAGTCCCTGGGGGTAGGGACAGGTATGCATTTT

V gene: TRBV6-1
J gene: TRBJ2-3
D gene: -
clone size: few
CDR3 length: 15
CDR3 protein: CASRSRGAGTDTQYF
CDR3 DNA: TGTGCCAGCAGAAGTAGGGGCGCGGGCACAGATACGCAGTATTTT

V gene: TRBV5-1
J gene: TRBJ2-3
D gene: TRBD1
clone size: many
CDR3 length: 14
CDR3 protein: CASRQGAVQDTQYF
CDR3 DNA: TGCGCCAGCAGGCAGGGGGCTGTCCAAGATACGCAGTATTTT

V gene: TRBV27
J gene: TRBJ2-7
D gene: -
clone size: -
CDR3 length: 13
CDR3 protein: CASGRTATYEQYF
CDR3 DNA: TGTGCCAGCGGAAGGACGGCTACCTACGAGCAGTACTTC